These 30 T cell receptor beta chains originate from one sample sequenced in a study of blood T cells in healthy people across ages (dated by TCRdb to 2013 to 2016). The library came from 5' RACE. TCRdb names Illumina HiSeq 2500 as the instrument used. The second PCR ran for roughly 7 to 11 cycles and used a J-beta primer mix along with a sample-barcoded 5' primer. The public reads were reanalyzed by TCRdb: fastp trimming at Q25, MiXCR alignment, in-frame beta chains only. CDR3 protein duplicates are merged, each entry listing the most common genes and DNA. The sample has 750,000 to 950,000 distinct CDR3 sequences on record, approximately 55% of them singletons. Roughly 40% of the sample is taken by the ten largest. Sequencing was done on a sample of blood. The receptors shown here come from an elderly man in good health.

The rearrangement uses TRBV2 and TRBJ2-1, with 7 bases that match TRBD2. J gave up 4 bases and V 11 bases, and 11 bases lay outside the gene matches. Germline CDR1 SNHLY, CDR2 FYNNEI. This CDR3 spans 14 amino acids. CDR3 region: CAGSGASGYNEQFF. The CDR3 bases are TGTGCCGGATCCGGGGCTAGCGGATACAATGAGCAGTTCTTC.

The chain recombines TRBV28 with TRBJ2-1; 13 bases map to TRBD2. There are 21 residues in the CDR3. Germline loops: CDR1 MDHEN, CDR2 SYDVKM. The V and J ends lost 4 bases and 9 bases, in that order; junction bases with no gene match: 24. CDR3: CASSSTRLAGGEKFRGGEQFF. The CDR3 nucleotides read TGTGCCAGCAGTTCCACCCGACTAGCGGGAGGAGAGAAGTTCCGGGGTGGTGAGCAGTTCTTC.

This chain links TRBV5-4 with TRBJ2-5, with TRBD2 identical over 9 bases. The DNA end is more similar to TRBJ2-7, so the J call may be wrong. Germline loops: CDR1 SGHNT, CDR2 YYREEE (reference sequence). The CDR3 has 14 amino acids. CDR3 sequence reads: CASSFSGRVYEQYF. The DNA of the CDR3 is TGTGCCAGCAGCTTTAGCGGGAGAGTCTACGAGCAGTACTTC.

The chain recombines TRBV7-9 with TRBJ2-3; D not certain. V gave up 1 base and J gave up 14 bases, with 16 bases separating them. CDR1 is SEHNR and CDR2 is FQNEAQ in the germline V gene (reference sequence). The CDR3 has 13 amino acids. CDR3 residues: CASSLVPSGDAYF. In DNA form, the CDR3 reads TGTGCCAGCAGCTTAGTGCCTAGTGGAGACGCGTATTTT.

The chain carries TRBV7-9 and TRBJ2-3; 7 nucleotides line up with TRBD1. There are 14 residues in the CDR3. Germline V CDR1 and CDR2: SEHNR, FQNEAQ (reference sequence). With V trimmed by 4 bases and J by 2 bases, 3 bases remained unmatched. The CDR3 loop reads CASSYDRDTDTQYF. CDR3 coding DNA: TGTGCCAGCAGCTATGACAGGGACACAGATACGCAGTATTTT.

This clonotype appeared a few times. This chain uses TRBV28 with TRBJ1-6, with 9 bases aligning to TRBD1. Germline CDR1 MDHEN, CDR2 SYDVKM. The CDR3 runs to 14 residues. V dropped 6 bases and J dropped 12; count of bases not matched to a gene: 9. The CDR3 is CASREPTGGGPLHF. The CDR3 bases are TGTGCCAGCAGAGAACCGACAGGGGGGGGACCCCTCCACTTT.

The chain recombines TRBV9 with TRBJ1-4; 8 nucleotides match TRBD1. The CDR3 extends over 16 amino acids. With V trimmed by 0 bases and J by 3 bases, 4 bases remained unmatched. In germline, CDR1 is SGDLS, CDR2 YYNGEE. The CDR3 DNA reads TGTGCCAGCAGCGTAGAGGGGGACAGGTCTAATGAAAAACTGTTTTTT. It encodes CASSVEGDRSNEKLFF.

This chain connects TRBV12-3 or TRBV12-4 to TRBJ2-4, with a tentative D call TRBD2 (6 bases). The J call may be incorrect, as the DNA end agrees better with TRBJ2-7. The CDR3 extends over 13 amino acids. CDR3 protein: CASSRDWSHEQYF. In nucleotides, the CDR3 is TGTGCCAGCAGCCGGGACTGGTCCCACGAGCAGTACTTC.

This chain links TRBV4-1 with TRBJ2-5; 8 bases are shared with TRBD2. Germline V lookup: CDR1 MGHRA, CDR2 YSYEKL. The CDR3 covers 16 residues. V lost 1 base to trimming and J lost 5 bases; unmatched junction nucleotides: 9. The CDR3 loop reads CASSQAGSGIWETQYF. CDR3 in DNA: TGCGCCAGCAGCCAAGCTGGTAGCGGGATCTGGGAGACCCAGTACTTC.

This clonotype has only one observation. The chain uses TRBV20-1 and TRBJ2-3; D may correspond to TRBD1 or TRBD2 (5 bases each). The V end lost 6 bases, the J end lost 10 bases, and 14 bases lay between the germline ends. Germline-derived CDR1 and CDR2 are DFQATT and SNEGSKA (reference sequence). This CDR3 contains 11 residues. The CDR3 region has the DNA TGCAGTGCCCGCCGGGACCGGGCGCAGTATTTT. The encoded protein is CSARRDRAQYF.

The CDR3 DNA follows: TGTGCCAGCAGCTCCACAAGCGGGTTCTACGAGCAGTACTTC. Translating it yields CASSSTSGFYEQYF. The chain carries TRBV7-2 and TRBJ2-7; possibly TRBD2 for D (6 bases). The CDR3 covers 14 residues. Germline CDR1 is SGHTA and CDR2 is FQGNSA. Trimming cost V 4 bases and J 3 bases, with 13 bases left between them.

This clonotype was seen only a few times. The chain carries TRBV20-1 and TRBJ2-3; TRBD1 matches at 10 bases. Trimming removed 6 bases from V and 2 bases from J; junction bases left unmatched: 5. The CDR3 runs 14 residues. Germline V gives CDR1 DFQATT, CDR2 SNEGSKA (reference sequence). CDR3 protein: CSATDRGLTDTQYF. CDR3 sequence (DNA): TGCAGTGCCACTGACAGGGGGCTCACAGATACGCAGTATTTT.

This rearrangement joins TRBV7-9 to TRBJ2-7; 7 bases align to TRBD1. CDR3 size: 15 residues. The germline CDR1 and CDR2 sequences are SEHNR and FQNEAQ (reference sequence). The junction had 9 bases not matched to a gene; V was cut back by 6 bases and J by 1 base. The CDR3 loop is CASSRGQYESYEQYF. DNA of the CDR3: TGTGCCAGCAGTAGGGGACAGTACGAGTCCTACGAGCAGTACTTC.

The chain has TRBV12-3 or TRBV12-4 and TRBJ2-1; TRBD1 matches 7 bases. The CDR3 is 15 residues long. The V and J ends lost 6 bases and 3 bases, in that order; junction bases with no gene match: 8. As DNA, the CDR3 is TGTGCCAGCAGGCAGGGGGTGCAATACTACAATGAGCAGTTCTTC. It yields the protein CASRQGVQYYNEQFF.

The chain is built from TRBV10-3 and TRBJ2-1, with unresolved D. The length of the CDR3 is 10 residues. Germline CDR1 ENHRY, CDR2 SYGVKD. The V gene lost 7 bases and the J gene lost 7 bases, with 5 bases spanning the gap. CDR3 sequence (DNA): TGTGCCATCATGGGAAATGAGCAGTTCTTC. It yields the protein CAIMGNEQFF.

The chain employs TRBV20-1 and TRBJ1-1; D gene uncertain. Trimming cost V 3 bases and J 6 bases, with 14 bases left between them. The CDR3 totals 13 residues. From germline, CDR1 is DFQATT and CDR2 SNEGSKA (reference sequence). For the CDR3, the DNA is TGCAGTGCTAGTAGGTCCGGGGTCCCTGAAGCTTTCTTT. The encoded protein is CSASRSGVPEAFF.

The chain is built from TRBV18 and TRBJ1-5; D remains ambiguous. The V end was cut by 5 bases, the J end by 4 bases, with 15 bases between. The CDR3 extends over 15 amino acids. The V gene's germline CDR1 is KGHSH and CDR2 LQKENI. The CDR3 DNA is TGTGCCAGCTCATCATCAGACGGGAGGAATCAGCCCCAGCATTTT. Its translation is CASSSSDGRNQPQHF. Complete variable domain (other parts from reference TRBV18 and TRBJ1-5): NAGVMQNPRHLVRRRGQEARLRCSPMKGHSHVYWYRQLPEEGLKFMVYLQKENIIDESGMPKERFSAEFPKEGPSILRIQQVVRGDSAAYFCASSSSDGRNQPQHFGDGTRLSIL.

DNA for the CDR3: TGTGCCAGCAGCGTAGGAGTGGGACTAGCGGGGGGAATCCAAGAGACCCAGTACTTC. Translated, it gives CASSVGVGLAGGIQETQYF. This rearrangement joins TRBV9 to TRBJ2-5, with TRBD2 matching over 15 bases. The CDR3 has 19 residues. Germline-derived CDR1 and CDR2 are SGDLS and YYNGEE. V dropped 0 bases and J dropped 1; count of bases not matched to a gene: 7.

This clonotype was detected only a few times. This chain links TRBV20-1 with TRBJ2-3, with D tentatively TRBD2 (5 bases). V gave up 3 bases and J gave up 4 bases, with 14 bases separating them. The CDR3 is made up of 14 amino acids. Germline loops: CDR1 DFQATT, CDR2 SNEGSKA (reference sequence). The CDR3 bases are TGCAGTGCTAGGGGCGGAAGCGGTCCAGATACGCAGTATTTT. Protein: CSARGGSGPDTQYF.

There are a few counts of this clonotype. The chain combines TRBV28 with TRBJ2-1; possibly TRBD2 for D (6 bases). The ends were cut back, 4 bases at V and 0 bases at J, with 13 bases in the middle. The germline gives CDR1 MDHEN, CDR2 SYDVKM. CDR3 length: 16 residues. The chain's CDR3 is CASSWPGVSSYNEQFF. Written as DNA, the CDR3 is TGTGCCAGCAGTTGGCCGGGAGTAAGCTCCTACAATGAGCAGTTCTTC.

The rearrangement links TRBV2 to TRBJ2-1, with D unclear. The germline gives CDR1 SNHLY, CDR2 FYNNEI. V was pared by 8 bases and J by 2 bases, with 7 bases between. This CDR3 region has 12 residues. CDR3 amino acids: CASGSTYNEQFF. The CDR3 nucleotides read TGTGCCAGCGGGTCTACCTACAATGAGCAGTTCTTC. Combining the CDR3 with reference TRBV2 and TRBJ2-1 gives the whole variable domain EPEVTQTPSHQVTQMGQEVILRCVPISNHLYFYWYRQILGQKVEFLVSFYNNEISEKSEIFDDQFSVERPDGSNFTLKIRSTKLEDSAMYFCASGSTYNEQFFGPGTRLTVL.

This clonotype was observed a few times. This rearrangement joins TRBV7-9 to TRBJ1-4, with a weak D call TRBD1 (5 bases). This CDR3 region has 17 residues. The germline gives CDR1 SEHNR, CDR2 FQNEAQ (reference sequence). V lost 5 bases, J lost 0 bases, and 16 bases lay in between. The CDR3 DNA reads TGTGCCAGCAGCGCCACAGGTCGACTCGCAACTAATGAAAAACTGTTTTTT. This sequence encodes CASSATGRLATNEKLFF.

The DNA of the CDR3 is TGTGCCAGCAGCCCCAACCCTGGGGGCATTCAGTACTTC. It translates to CASSPNPGGIQYF. The rearrangement uses TRBV7-6 and TRBJ2-4; D is possibly TRBD1 or TRBD2 (5 bases each). V was pared by 5 bases and J by 9 bases, with 14 bases between. CDR1 SGHVS and CDR2 FNYEAQ come from the germline V gene. This CDR3 spans 13 amino acids.

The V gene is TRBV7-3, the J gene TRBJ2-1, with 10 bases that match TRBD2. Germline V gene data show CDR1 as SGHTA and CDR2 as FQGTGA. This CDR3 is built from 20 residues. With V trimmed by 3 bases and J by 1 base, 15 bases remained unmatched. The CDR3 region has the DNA TGTGCCAGCAGCTTTATGGTGGGAACTAGCGGGGATTCATCCTACAATGAGCAGTTCTTC. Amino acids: CASSFMVGTSGDSSYNEQFF.

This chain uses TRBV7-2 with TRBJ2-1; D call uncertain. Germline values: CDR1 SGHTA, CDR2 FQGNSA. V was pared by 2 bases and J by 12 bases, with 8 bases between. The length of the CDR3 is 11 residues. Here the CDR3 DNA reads TGTGCCAGCAGCTTAAAAGAGGTGCAGTTCTTC. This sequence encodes CASSLKEVQFF.

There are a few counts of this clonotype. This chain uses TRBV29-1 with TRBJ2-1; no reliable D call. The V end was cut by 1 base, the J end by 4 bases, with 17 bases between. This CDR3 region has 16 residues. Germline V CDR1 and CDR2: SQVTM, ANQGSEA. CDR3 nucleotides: TGCAGCGTTGAAGGGGCAGGTCCGACCCGATACAATGAGCAGTTCTTC. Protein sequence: CSVEGAGPTRYNEQFF.

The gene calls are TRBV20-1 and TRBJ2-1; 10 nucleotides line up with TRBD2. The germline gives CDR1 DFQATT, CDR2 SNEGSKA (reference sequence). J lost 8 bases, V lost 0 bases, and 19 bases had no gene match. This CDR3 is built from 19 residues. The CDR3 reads CSARDGRIILAGGRDEQFF. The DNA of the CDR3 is TGCAGTGCTAGAGATGGGAGGATAATCTTAGCGGGAGGTAGGGATGAGCAGTTCTTC.

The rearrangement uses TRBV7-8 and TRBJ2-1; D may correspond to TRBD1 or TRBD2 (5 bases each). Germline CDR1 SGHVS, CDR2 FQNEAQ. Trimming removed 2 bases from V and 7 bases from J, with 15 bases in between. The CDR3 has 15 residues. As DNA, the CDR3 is TGTGCCAGCAGCTTACCCCAGGGAGACGGGAATGAGCAGTTCTTC. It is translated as CASSLPQGDGNEQFF.

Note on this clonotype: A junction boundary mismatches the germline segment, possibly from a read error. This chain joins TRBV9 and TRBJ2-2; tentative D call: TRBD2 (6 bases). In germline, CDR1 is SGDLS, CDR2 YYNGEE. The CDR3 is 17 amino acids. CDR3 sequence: CASGVVDSGANTGELFF. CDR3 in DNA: TGTGCCAGCGGCGTAGTTGATAGCGGAGCGAACACCGGGGAGCTGTTTTTT.

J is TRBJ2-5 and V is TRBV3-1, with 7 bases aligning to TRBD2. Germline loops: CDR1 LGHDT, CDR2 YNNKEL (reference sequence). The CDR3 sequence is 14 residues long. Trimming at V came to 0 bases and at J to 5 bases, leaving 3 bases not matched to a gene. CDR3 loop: CASSQDLAVETQYF. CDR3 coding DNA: TGTGCCAGCAGCCAAGATCTAGCGGTTGAGACCCAGTACTTC.